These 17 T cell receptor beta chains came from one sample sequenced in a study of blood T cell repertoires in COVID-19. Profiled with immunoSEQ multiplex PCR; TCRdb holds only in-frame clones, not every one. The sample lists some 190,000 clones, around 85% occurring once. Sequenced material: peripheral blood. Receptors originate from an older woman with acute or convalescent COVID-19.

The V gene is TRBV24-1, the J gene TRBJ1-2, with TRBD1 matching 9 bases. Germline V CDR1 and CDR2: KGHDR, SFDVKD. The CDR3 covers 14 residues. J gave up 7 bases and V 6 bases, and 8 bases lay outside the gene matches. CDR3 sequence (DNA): TGTGCCACCAGTCCAGGACAGGGGAGGGGTGGCTACACCTTC. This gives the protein CATSPGQGRGGYTF.

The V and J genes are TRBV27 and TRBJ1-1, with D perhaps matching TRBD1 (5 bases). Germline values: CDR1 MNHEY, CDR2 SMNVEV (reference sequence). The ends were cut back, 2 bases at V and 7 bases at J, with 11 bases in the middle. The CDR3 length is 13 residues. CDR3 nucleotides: TGTGCCAGCAGTTTAGGGCAGGGAGGTGAAGCTTTCTTT. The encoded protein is CASSLGQGGEAFF.

The CDR3 loop is CASSLGAGFQETQYF. DNA for the CDR3: TGTGCCAGCAGCTTAGGGGCCGGATTCCAAGAGACCCAGTACTTC. The V and J genes are TRBV7-9 and TRBJ2-5; D not certain. The CDR3 is 15 amino acids. Trimming took 1 base from V and 1 from J, leaving 10 bases between them. Germline CDR1 is SEHNR and CDR2 is FQNEAQ (reference sequence).

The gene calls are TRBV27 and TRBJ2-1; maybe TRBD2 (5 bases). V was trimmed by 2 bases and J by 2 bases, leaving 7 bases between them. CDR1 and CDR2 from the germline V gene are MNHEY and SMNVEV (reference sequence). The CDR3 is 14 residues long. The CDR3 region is CASSLAGAYNEQFF. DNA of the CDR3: TGTGCCAGCAGTTTAGCGGGCGCCTACAATGAGCAGTTCTTC.

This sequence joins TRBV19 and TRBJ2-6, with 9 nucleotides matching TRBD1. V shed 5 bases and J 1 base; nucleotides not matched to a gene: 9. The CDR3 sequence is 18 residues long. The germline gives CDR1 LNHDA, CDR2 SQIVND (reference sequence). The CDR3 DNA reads TGTGCCAGTAGTCCAGCCGGGACAGGGCTTTCTGGGGCCAACGTCCTGACTTTC. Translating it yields CASSPAGTGLSGANVLTF.

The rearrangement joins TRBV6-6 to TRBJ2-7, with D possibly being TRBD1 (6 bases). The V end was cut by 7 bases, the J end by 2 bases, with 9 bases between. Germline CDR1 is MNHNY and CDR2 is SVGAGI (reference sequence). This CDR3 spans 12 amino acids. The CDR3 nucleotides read TGTGCCAGCATGACAGGAACCTACGAGCAGTACTTC. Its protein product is CASMTGTYEQYF.

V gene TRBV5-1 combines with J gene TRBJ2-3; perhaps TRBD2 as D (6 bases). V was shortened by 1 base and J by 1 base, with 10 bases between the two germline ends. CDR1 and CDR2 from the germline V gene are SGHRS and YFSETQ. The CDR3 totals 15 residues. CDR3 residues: CASSLRELRTDTQYF. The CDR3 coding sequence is TGCGCCAGCAGCTTGCGGGAGTTACGCACAGATACGCAGTATTTT.

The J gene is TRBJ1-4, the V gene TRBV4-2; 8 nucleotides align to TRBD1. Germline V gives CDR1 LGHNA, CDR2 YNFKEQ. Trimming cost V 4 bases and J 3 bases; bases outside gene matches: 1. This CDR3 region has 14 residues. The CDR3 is CASSLQGANEKLFF. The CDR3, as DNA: TGTGCCAGCAGCCTACAGGGGGCTAATGAAAAACTGTTTTTT.

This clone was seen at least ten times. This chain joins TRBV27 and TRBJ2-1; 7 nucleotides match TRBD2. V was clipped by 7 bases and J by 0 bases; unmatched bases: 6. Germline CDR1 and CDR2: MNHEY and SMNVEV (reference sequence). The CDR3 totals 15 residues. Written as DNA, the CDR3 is TGTGCCAGCACCCCGGGAGGTCCCTCCTACAATGAGCAGTTCTTC. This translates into CASTPGGPSYNEQFF.

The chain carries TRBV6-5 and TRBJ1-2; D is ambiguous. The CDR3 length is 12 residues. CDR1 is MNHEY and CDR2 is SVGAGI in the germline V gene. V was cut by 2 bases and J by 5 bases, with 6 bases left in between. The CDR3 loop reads CASSYRVYGYTF. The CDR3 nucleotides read TGTGCCAGCAGTTACCGCGTATATGGCTACACCTTC.

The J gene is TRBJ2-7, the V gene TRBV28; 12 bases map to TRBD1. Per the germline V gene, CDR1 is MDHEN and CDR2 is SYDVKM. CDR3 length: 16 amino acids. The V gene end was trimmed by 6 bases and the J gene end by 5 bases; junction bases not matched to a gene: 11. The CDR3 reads CASSLPGGQGAHEQYF. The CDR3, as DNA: TGTGCCAGCAGCCTGCCGGGGGGACAGGGGGCCCACGAGCAGTACTTC. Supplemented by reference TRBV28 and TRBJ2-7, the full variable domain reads DVKVTQSSRYLVKRTGEKVFLECVQDMDHENMFWYRQDPGLGLRLIYFSYDVKMKEKGDIPEGYSVSREKKERFSLILESASTNQTSMYLCASSLPGGQGAHEQYFGPGTRLTVT.

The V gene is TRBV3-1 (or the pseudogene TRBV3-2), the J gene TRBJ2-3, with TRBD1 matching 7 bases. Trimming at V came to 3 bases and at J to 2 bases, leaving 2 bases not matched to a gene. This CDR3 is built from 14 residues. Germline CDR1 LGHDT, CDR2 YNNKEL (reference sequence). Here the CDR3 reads CASSHTGATDTQYF. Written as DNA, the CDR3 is TGTGCCAGCAGCCATACAGGGGCCACAGATACGCAGTATTTT.

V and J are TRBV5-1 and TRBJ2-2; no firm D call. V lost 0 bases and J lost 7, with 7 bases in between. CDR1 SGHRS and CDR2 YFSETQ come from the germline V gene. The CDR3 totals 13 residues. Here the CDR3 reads CASSLGGGGELFF. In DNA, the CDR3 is TGCGCCAGCAGCTTGGGAGGCGGCGGGGAGCTGTTTTTT.

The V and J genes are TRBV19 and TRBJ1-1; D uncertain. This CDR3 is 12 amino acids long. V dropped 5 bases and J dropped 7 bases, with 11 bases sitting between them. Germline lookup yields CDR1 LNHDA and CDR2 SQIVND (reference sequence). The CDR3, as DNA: TGTGCCAGTAGTCCCCTATCAGGTGAAGCTTTCTTT. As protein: CASSPLSGEAFF.

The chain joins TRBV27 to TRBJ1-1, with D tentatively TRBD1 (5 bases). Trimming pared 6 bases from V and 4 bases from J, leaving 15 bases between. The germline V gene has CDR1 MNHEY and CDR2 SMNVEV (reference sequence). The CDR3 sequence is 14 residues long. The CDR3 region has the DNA TGTGCCAGCAGCAAAAGGGGTGGCGGCACTGAAGCTTTCTTT. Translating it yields CASSKRGGGTEAFF.

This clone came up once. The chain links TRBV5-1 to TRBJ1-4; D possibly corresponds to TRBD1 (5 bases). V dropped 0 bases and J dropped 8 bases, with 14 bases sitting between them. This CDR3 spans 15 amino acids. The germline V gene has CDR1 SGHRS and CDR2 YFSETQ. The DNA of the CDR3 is TGCGCCAGCAGCTTGGCGGGGGGTCAAGGAGAAAAACTGTTTTTT. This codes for CASSLAGGQGEKLFF.

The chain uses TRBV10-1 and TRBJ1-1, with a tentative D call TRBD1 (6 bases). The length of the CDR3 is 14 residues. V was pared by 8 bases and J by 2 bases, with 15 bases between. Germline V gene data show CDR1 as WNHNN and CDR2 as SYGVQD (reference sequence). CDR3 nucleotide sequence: TGCGCCAGCTCCGCGGACAGTCGTAACACTGAAGCTTTCTTT. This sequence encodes CASSADSRNTEAFF.